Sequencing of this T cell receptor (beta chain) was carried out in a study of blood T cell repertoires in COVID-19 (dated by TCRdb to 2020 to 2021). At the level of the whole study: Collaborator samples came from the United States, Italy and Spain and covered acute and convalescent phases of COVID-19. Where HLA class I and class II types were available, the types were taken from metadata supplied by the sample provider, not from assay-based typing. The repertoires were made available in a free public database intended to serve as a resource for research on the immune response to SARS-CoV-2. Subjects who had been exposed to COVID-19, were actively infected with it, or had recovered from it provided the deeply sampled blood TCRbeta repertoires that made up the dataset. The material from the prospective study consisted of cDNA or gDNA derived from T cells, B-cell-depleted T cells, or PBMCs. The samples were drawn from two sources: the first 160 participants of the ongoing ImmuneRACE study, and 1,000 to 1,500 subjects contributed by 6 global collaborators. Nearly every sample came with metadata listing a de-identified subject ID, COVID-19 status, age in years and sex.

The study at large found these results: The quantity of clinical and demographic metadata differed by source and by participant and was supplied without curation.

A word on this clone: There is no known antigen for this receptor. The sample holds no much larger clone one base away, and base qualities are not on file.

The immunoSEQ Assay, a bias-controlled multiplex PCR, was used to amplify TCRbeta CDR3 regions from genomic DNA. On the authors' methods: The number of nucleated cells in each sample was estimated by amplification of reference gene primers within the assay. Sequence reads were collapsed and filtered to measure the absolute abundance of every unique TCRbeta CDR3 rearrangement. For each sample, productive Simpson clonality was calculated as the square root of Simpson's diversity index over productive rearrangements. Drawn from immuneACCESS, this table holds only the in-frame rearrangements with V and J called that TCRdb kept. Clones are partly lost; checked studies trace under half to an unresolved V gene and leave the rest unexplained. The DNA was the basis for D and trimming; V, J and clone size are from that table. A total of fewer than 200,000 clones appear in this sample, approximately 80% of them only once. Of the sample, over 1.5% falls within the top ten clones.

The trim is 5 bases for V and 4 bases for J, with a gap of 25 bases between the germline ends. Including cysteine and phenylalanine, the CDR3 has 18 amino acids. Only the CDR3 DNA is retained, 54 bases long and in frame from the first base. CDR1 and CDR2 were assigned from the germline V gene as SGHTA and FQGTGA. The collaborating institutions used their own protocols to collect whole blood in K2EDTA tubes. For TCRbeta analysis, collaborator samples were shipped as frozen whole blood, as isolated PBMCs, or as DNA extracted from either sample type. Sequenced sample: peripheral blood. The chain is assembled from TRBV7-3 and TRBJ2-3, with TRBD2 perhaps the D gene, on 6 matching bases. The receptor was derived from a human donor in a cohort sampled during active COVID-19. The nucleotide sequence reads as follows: TGTGCCAGCAGCCGGCGCCCCCGGGCCGGGACTCGCCCAGATACGCAGTATTTT. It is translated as CASSRRPRAGTRPDTQYF.